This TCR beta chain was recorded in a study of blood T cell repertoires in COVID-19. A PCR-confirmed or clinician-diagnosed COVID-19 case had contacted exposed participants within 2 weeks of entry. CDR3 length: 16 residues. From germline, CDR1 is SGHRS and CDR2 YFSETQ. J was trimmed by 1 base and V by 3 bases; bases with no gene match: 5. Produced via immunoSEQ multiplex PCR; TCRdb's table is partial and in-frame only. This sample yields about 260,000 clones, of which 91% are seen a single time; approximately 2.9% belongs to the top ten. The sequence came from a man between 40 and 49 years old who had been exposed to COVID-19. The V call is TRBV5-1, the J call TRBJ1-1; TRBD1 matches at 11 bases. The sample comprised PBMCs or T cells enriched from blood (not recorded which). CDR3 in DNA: TGCGCCAGCAGCTCATGGACAGGGGGCACGAACACTGAAGCTTTCTTT. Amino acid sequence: CASSSWTGGTNTEAFF. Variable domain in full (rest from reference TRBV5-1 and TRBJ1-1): KAGVTQTPRYLIKTRGQQVTLSCSPISGHRSVSWYQQTPGQGLQFLFEYFSETQRNKGNFPGRFSGRQFSNSRSEMNVSTLELGDSALYLCASSSWTGGTNTEAFFGQGTRLTVV.